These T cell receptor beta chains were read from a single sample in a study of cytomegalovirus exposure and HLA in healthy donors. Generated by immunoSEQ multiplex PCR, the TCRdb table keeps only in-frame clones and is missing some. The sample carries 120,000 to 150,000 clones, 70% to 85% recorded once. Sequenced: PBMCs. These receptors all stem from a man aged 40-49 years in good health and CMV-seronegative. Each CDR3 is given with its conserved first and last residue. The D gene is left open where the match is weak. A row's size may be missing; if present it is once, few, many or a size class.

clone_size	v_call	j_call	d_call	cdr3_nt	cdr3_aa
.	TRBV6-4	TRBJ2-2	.	TGTGCCAGCAGTGACATGGCGGGGAACACCGGGGAGCTGTTTTTT	CASSDMAGNTGELFF
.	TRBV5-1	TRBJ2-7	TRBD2	TGCGCCAGCAGCTTGGGTGGCGGGGGGTCCTCCTACGAGCAGTACTTC	CASSLGGGGSSYEQYF
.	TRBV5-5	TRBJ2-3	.	TGTGCCAGCAGCTTTTCCGAGGAACGGGGAGATACGCAGTATTTT	CASSFSEERGDTQYF
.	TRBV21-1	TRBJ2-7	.	TGTGCCAGCAGCAAAGGATCTCCGGAGGCAGACTACGAGCAGTACTTC	CASSKGSPEADYEQYF
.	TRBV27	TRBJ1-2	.	TGTGCCAGCCGCAGGGAATGGGGGGTAAACTATGGCTACACCTTC	CASRREWGVNYGYTF
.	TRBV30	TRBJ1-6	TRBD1	TGTGCCTGTGGACAGGGAGGGGATTCACCCCTCCACTTT	CACGQGGDSPLHF
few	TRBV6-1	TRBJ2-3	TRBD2	TGTGCCGTCCAAGCGGGAGTGAGTAGTTCAGATACGCAGTATTTT	CAVQAGVSSSDTQYF
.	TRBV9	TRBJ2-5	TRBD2	TGTGCCAGCAGCGTGAGCGGGAGTCGAGAGACCCAGTACTTC	CASSVSGSRETQYF
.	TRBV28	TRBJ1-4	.	TGTGCCAGCAGTCAACGGAAGACACCATCTAATGAAAAACTGTTTTTT	CASSQRKTPSNEKLFF
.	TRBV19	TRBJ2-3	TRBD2	TGTGCCAGTAGTATAAGCGGGGGGGCGGATACGCAGTATTTT	CASSISGGADTQYF
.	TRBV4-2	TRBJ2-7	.	TGTGCCAGCAGCCAAGCGTACGGGACCTACGAGCAGTACTTC	CASSQAYGTYEQYF
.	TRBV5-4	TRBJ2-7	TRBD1	TGTGCCAGCAGCTTGGGAGGACAGGGGGCCACCTACGAGCAGTACTTC	CASSLGGQGATYEQYF
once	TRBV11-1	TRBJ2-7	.	TGTGCCAGCAGCGTGGACAGCTCTCTGCGGAACTACGAGCAGTACTTC	CASSVDSSLRNYEQYF
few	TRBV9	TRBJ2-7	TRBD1	TGTGCCAGCAGCGTTAATTCCGGGACAGGGAGGATCGCCTACGAGCAGTACTTC	CASSVNSGTGRIAYEQYF
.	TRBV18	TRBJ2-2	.	TGTGCCAGCTCACCAACGACATTTAACACCGGGGAGCTGTTTTTT	CASSPTTFNTGELFF
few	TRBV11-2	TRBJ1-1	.	TGTGCCAGCAGCCCCGGGGAAAACTGGAACACTGAAGCTTTCTTT	CASSPGENWNTEAFF
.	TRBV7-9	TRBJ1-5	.	TGTGCCAGCAGCTTAGGCAGAGGTGACAATCAGCCCCAGCATTTT	CASSLGRGDNQPQHF
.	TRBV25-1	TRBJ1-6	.	TGTGCCAGCGCCCGGACAGCCTCCTATAATTCACCCCTCCACTTT	CASARTASYNSPLHF
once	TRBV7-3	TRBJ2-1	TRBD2	TGTGCCAGCAGCTTAACAATGGCGGGGGGCAATGAGCAGTTCTTC	CASSLTMAGGNEQFF
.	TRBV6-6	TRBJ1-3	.	TGTGCCAGCAGTCGGGAGGAGCGGGCGCAAGGAAACACCATATATTTT	CASSREERAQGNTIYF
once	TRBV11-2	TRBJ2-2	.	TGTGCCAGCAGCTTAGCCCTTTTGGCCGTTCCCGGGGAGCTGTTTTTT	CASSLALLAVPGELFF
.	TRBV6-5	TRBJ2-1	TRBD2	TGTGCCAGCAGTTATCTAGCGGGCAGTGAGCAGTTCTTC	CASSYLAGSEQFF
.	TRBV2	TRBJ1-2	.	TGTGCCAGCAAGGGGCGGAGTAACTATGGCTACACCTTC	CASKGRSNYGYTF
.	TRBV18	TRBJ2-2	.	TGTGCCAGCTCAGGGGAGCGGAACACCGGGGAGCTGTTTTTT	CASSGERNTGELFF
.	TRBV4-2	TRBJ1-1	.	TGTGCCAGCAGCCAAGATCCCCGGAACACTGAAGCTTTCTTT	CASSQDPRNTEAFF
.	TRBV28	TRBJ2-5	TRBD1	TGTGCCAGCAGTTCGATGCCGGGACAGGGAGGCGAGACCCAGTACTTC	CASSSMPGQGGETQYF
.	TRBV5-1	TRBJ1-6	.	TGCGCCAGCAGCTTGGACAGCTATTCACCCCTCCACTTT	CASSLDSYSPLHF
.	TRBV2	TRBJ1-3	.	TGTGCCAGTGGGGGCCTTGGAAACACCATATATTTT	CASGGLGNTIYF